The source of this T cell receptor (beta chain) is a study of blood T cell repertoires in COVID-19. This CDR3 comprises 11 residues. The V end lost 7 bases, the J end lost 13 bases, and 16 bases lay between the germline ends. Generated by immunoSEQ multiplex PCR, the TCRdb table keeps only in-frame clones and is missing some. The table includes tens of thousands of clones, approximately 87% detected once. The V call is TRBV12-3 or TRBV12-4, the J call TRBJ1-2; D might be TRBD1 (6 bases). This sequence originates from a man in his fifties or sixties with active or convalescent COVID-19. Sample: peripheral blood. This chain's CDR3 is CASTPFRGPTF. For the CDR3, the DNA is TGTGCCAGCACCCCTTTCAGGGGCCCCACCTTC.